Given below is one T cell receptor (beta chain) in context. The antigen remains unidentified. The data were obtained in a study of cytomegalovirus exposure and HLA in healthy donors. Overall study results and limits: The study designated 150 or so TCR beta chains cytomegalovirus-associated. Sequencing depth roughly uniform across donors was assumed in presence/absence analyses. As a later analysis showed, a missense DCLRE1C variant was linked to trimming of TCR beta V- and J-genes. Immune exposure information comprised only CMV serostatus.

Germline V lookup: CDR1 SGHTA, CDR2 FQGTGA. V lost 4 bases and J lost 4; bases outside the gene matches: 4. The CDR3 sequence is 15 residues long. Use of 60 Vbeta and 13 Jbeta primers characterized the PCR. Sequencing used immunoSEQ multiplex PCR; TCRdb keeps in-frame clones, though not all of them. The repertoire holds 33,000 or so clones, approximately 79% seen once, with 8% to 9% in the top ten. The sequenced sample was PBMCs. The chain joins TRBV7-3 to TRBJ2-2; the match to TRBD2 covers 9 bases. The receptor's source is a woman younger than 45 in good health and CMV-seropositive. Written as DNA, the CDR3 is TGTGCCAGCAGCTCGAGTAGCGGGGGCACCGGGGAGCTGTTTTTT. Translated: CASSSSSGGTGELFF.